This T cell receptor (beta chain) was sequenced during a study of response to subunit inactivated influenza vaccine. Study conclusions and caveats: The authors put forward the suggestion that each seasonal influenza vaccination may bring in only a limited number of new T cells.

Concerning this clonotype itself: What it binds is not known.

TCRdb reanalysed the RT-PCR reads using MiXCR and keeps one entry per CDR3 protein. The top ten clones hold roughly 10% of a sample with more than 700,000 distinct CDR3 sequences, around 21% of them seen once. The clonotype originates from a man aged 45-65 years who received an inactivated influenza vaccine. The specimen comprised PBMCs from blood, sampled around 5 days after vaccination.

CDR3 protein: CATSDLGPLDTQYF. The DNA for the CDR3 is TGTGCCACCAGTGACCTCGGACCCTTAGATACGCAGTATTTT. The chain has TRBV24-1 and TRBJ2-3; D uncertain. This CDR3 is 14 amino acids long. The germline V and J ends were trimmed by 4 bases and 5 bases, with 12 bases remaining between them. Germline loops: CDR1 KGHDR, CDR2 SFDVKD.